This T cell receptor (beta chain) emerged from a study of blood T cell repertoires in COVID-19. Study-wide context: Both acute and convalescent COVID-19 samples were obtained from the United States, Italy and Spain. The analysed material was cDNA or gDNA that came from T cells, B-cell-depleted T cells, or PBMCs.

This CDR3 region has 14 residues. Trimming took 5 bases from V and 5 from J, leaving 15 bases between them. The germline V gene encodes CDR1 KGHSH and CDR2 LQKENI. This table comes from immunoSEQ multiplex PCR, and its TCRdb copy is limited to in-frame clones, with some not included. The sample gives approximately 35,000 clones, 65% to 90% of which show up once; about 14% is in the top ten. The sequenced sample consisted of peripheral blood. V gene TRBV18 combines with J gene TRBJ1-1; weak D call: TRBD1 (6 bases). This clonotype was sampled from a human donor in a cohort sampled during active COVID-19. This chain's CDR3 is CASSANAGDTEAFF. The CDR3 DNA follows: TGTGCCAGCTCAGCGAACGCAGGGGATACTGAAGCTTTCTTT.